This TCR beta chain was profiled in a study of CD4+ T cells in melanoma. Study-wide findings and caveats: CD8+ T cell, macrophage and B cell function reportedly correlated with neoantigen-specific CD4+ T cells.

This clone was found a few times. Its antigen is still unknown. V gave up 4 bases and J gave up 5 bases; unmatched junction bases: 9. Germline lookup yields CDR1 LGHNA and CDR2 YNFKEQ. The CDR3 has 15 residues. Sequencing was performed with immunoSEQ multiplex PCR; in TCRdb, only in-frame clones are kept and a portion is missing. In the table there are around 14,000 clones, approximately 63% of which are singletons. The rearrangement uses TRBV4-2 and TRBJ2-5; 8 nucleotides line up with TRBD1. Sample: cells from a culture (not recorded whether cultured in vitro). This TCR was sampled from a human donor with melanoma. Written as DNA, the CDR3 is TGTGCCAGCAGCCTACAGGGGGGAACCGGGGAGACCCAGTACTTC. It yields the protein CASSLQGGTGETQYF.